The 10 T cell receptor beta chains below were found in one sample sequenced in a study of shared clonotypes between healthy human individuals. Produced via immunoSEQ multiplex PCR; TCRdb's table is partial and in-frame only. The sample includes more than 2 million clones, about 95% seen only once; the top ten take 0.1% to 0.15%. What was sequenced was naive CD4+ T cells sorted from blood. This sample's subset: CD45RA+ positively selected. Source of these receptors: a young man in good health.

This sequence joins TRBV18 and TRBJ2-7; D is possibly TRBD2 (6 bases). V lost 5 bases to trimming and J lost 5 bases, with 16 bases between them. CDR3 length equals 14 residues. CDR1 is KGHSH, CDR2 LQKENI, per germline. The CDR3 region has the DNA TGTGCCAGCTCAGCCGGGACTCTTAGCCACGAGCAGTACTTC. Translating gives CASSAGTLSHEQYF.

The V and J genes are TRBV30 and TRBJ1-5; D gene uncertain. Germline V gene data show CDR1 as GTSNPN and CDR2 as SVGIG (reference sequence). Trimming took 2 bases from V and 0 from J, leaving 5 bases between them. The length of the CDR3 is 13 residues. The CDR3 nucleotides are TGTGCCTGGAGTACAGTTAGCAATCAGCCCCAGCATTTT. It encodes CAWSTVSNQPQHF.

V usage is TRBV9 and J usage is TRBJ2-2; TRBD2 matches 14 bases. The CDR3 covers 17 residues. Trimming took 4 bases from V and 4 from J; bases not matched to a gene: 6. The germline V gene has CDR1 SGDLS and CDR2 YYNGEE. The CDR3 spells CASSPTSGGAGTGELFF. For the CDR3, the DNA is TGTGCCAGCAGCCCGACTAGCGGGGGGGCGGGCACCGGGGAGCTGTTTTTT.

J is TRBJ1-6 and V is TRBV6-5; no clear D gene. CDR3 length equals 13 residues. Trimming cost V 5 bases and J 9 bases, with 11 bases left between them. The germline V gene has CDR1 MNHEY and CDR2 SVGAGI. CDR3 nucleotides: TGTGCCAGCAGTCTAACCTTGGGTTCACCCCTCCACTTT. Its translation: CASSLTLGSPLHF.

This chain joins TRBV7-2 and TRBJ2-7; D ambiguous. CDR1 is SGHTA, CDR2 FQGNSA, per germline. Trimming cost V 3 bases and J 1 base, with 16 bases left between them. The CDR3 spans 16 residues. CDR3 region: CASSFSGAVTSYEQYF. Here the CDR3 DNA reads TGTGCCAGCAGCTTCTCTGGTGCGGTGACATCCTACGAGCAGTACTTC.

Here the CDR3 reads CAWSANGITNEKLFF. CDR3 bases: TGTGCCTGGAGTGCGAACGGAATTACGAATGAAAAACTGTTTTTT. The chain has TRBV30 and TRBJ1-4; D is unresolved. Germline V gene sequence: CDR1 GTSNPN, CDR2 SVGIG (reference sequence). V was shortened by 1 base and J by 5 bases, with 14 bases between the two germline ends. The CDR3 extends over 15 amino acids.

This clone was picked up a small number of times. At the DNA level, this CDR3 is encoded by other sequences in the same sample as well. The J gene is TRBJ1-5, the V gene TRBV6-5, with TRBD1 matching 9 bases. CDR1 is MNHEY, CDR2 SVGAGI, per germline. The CDR3 runs to 13 residues. V dropped 5 bases and J dropped 5; count of bases not matched to a gene: 1. CDR3 sequence (DNA): TGTGCCAGCAGTCGGACAGGGGATCAGCCCCAGCATTTT. Translating gives CASSRTGDQPQHF.

The chain carries TRBV9 and TRBJ2-7; D might be TRBD2 (5 bases). Germline CDR1 SGDLS, CDR2 YYNGEE. V dropped 0 bases and J dropped 7 bases, with 14 bases sitting between them. The CDR3 contains 14 residues. CDR3 loop: CASSVAQTSGEQYF. The CDR3 bases are TGTGCCAGCAGCGTAGCTCAGACCTCGGGGGAGCAGTACTTC.

For this clone: Other nucleotide sequences in the sample specify the same CDR3. The chain carries TRBV18 and TRBJ2-2; TRBD1 or TRBD2 may be the D gene (5 bases each). The V gene's germline CDR1 is KGHSH and CDR2 LQKENI. The germline V and J ends were trimmed by 3 bases and 4 bases, with 9 bases remaining between them. The CDR3 runs 14 residues. CDR3 residues: CASSPRDRTGELFF. CDR3 sequence (DNA): TGTGCCAGCTCACCCCGGGACCGCACCGGGGAGCTGTTTTTT.

About this clone: Other nucleotide sequences in the sample specify the same CDR3. The DNA of the CDR3 is TGTGCCAGCAGTTTTAGGGGCAATCAGCCCCAGCATTTT. It encodes CASSFRGNQPQHF. This sequence joins TRBV27 and TRBJ1-5; D is unclear. Germline V CDR1 and CDR2: MNHEY, SMNVEV (reference sequence). Trimming left V 3 bases short and J 2 bases short, with 5 bases between. The CDR3 contains 13 residues.